Listed below are T cell receptor beta chains from one sample, sequenced in a study of T-cell reconstitution after alpha-beta-depleted transplantation in children. From the PCR reads, TCRdb called clonotypes with MiXCR, one entry per CDR3 protein. The sample holds 350,000 to 400,000 distinct CDR3 sequences, about an eighth seen once. Sample: PBMCs, taken from the stem cell graft. The receptors here all came from a human donor who donated a stem cell graft to a child with Fanconi anemia. CDR3s include the opening cysteine and the closing phenylalanine or tryptophan. Fields, in order: clone size, J gene, D gene, V gene, CDR3 DNA, CDR3 protein. The D gene is left open where the match is weak. Only some rows state a clone size, as once, few, many or a class for expanded clones.

abundance: .
j_gene: TRBJ1-1
d_gene: .
v_gene: TRBV20-1
CDR3nt: TGCAGTGCTAGAGTCTCGGCCAGGGGCCGGGGCACTGAAGCTTTCTTT
CDR3aa: CSARVSARGRGTEAFF

abundance: .
j_gene: TRBJ2-2
d_gene: .
v_gene: TRBV4-2
CDR3nt: TGTGCCAGCAGCCCAGTGGGGGGAACGAACACCGGGGAGCTGTTTTTT
CDR3aa: CASSPVGGTNTGELFF

abundance: few
j_gene: TRBJ1-2
d_gene: .
v_gene: TRBV6-5
CDR3nt: TGTGCCACCCGGATCCCTAAGGGCTCTAATTATGGCTACACCTTC
CDR3aa: CATRIPKGSNYGYTF

abundance: few
j_gene: TRBJ1-1
d_gene: .
v_gene: TRBV11-3
CDR3nt: TGTGCCAGCAGCCGTGGGACGGAGAACACTGAAGCTTTCTTT
CDR3aa: CASSRGTENTEAFF

abundance: few
j_gene: TRBJ1-5
d_gene: .
v_gene: TRBV12-5
CDR3nt: TGTGCTAGTGTTTGCCTACCCCTCGACAGAAATCAGCCCCAGCATTTT
CDR3aa: CASVCLPLDRNQPQHF

abundance: few
j_gene: TRBJ1-6
d_gene: .
v_gene: TRBV12-3/TRBV12-4
CDR3nt: TGTGCCAGCAGTTTCAGGGGCTATTCACCCCTCCACTTT
CDR3aa: CASSFRGYSPLHF

abundance: many
j_gene: TRBJ2-2
d_gene: .
v_gene: TRBV6-2/TRBV6-3
CDR3nt: TGTGCTACTGCAGCTGGTCACACCGGGGAGCTGTTTTTT
CDR3aa: CATAAGHTGELFF

abundance: many
j_gene: TRBJ2-5
d_gene: .
v_gene: TRBV2
CDR3nt: TGTGCCAGCAGCGACGAGTCCGGGACGCGTAAGGACTTC
CDR3aa: CASSDESGTRKDF

abundance: few
j_gene: TRBJ1-1
d_gene: .
v_gene: TRBV5-1
CDR3nt: TGCGCCAGCAGCAGCGACAGCATGAACACTGAAGCTTTCTTT
CDR3aa: CASSSDSMNTEAFF

abundance: many
j_gene: TRBJ1-3
d_gene: TRBD1
v_gene: TRBV28
CDR3nt: TGTGCCAGCAGTACCTGGGACAGGGCAAAGGACACCATATATTTT
CDR3aa: CASSTWDRAKDTIYF

abundance: many
j_gene: TRBJ2-5
d_gene: .
v_gene: TRBV20-1
CDR3nt: TGCAGTGCTCCTCCCCGGGGGTACCAAGAGACCCAGTACTTC
CDR3aa: CSAPPRGYQETQYF

abundance: .
j_gene: TRBJ1-3
d_gene: .
v_gene: TRBV20-1
CDR3nt: TGCAGTGCTAGTCGGGATTCCTCTGGAAACACCATATATTTT
CDR3aa: CSASRDSSGNTIYF

abundance: many
j_gene: TRBJ1-1
d_gene: .
v_gene: TRBV6-1
CDR3nt: TGTGCCAGCAGTACCCCCCGGGCCCTCAACACTGAAGCTTTCTTT
CDR3aa: CASSTPRALNTEAFF

abundance: few
j_gene: TRBJ1-2
d_gene: .
v_gene: TRBV20-1
CDR3nt: TGCAGTGCTGGACCGCAGGGGACCAACTATGGCTACACCTTC
CDR3aa: CSAGPQGTNYGYTF

abundance: few
j_gene: TRBJ2-5
d_gene: .
v_gene: TRBV5-1
CDR3nt: TGCGCCAGCAGCTTGGTGGGGGCTTACCAAGAGACCCAGTACTTC
CDR3aa: CASSLVGAYQETQYF

abundance: .
j_gene: TRBJ2-5
d_gene: .
v_gene: TRBV12-3/TRBV12-4
CDR3nt: TGTGCCAGCAGTTTTCGGATAGCGGCAACAAGAGAGACCCAGTACTTC
CDR3aa: CASSFRIAATRETQYF

abundance: .
j_gene: TRBJ2-7
d_gene: .
v_gene: TRBV10-3
CDR3nt: TGTGCCATCAGTGTTAGGGACTCCTACGAGCAGTACTTC
CDR3aa: CAISVRDSYEQYF